The 26 T cell receptor beta chains below all came from one sample that was sequenced in a study of CD8 T cells in Susac syndrome. An input of roughly 0.5 to 1 ug of RNA was subjected to reverse transcription using random hexamers. TCRdb recomputed calls from the immunoSEQ multiplex PCR reads with MiXCR, one row per CDR3 protein. The sample yields 69,000 or so distinct CDR3 sequences, over 85% seen once. Sequenced input: CD8+ T cells from PBMCs. The receptors stem from a human donor with multiple sclerosis.

This sequence joins TRBV7-3 and TRBJ1-4; D might be TRBD1 (6 bases). The length of the CDR3 is 17 residues. Trimming took off 5 bases at V and 0 bases at J, with 16 bases between the two ends. The germline V gene encodes CDR1 SGHTA and CDR2 FQGTGA. As DNA, the CDR3 is TGTGCCAGCAGCCTCGGACAGATTGTTGCAACTAATGAAAAACTGTTTTTT. Translated, it gives CASSLGQIVATNEKLFF. The full variable domain, with the rest looked up from reference TRBV7-3 and TRBJ1-4, is GAGVSQTPSNKVTEKGKYVELRCDPISGHTALYWYRQSLGQGPEFLIYFQGTGAADDSGLPNDRFFAVRPEGSVSTLKIQRTERGDSAVYLCASSLGQIVATNEKLFFGSGTQLSVL.

The V call is TRBV27, the J call TRBJ1-1; D is ambiguous. The CDR3 consists of 11 residues. V lost 6 bases to trimming and J lost 0 bases, with 2 bases between them. The germline CDR1 and CDR2 sequences are MNHEY and SMNVEV (reference sequence). The CDR3 reads CASRLNTEAFF. The DNA for the CDR3 is TGTGCCAGCAGGTTGAACACTGAAGCTTTCTTT.

The rearrangement joins TRBV30 to TRBJ2-1, with 7 bases aligning to TRBD1. Trimming cost V 3 bases and J 4 bases; bases outside gene matches: 9. CDR3 length: 15 amino acids. From germline, CDR1 is GTSNPN and CDR2 SVGIG (reference sequence). CDR3 coding DNA: TGTGCCTGGAGCGCCGGGACAGCAAGTTACAATGAGCAGTTCTTC. Translated, it gives CAWSAGTASYNEQFF.

This chain links TRBV29-1 with TRBJ1-4, with unresolved D. The CDR3 spans 15 residues. Germline lookup yields CDR1 SQVTM and CDR2 ANQGSEA. Trimming stripped 6 bases from V and 8 bases from J, with 22 bases between. The CDR3 DNA follows: TGCAGCGTAACGTCCCCTTATGATTCTGGAGAAAAACTGTTTTTT. This codes for CSVTSPYDSGEKLFF.

V usage is TRBV30 and J usage is TRBJ2-5; D may be TRBD2 (5 bases). CDR1 and CDR2 (germline): GTSNPN, SVGIG (reference sequence). The V end was cut by 2 bases, the J end by 2 bases, with 9 bases between. The CDR3 sequence is 13 residues long. CDR3: CAWSTGVQETQYF. CDR3 coding DNA: TGTGCCTGGAGTACCGGGGTTCAAGAGACCCAGTACTTC.

The genes are TRBV20-1 and TRBJ1-2; D is possibly TRBD1 (6 bases). CDR3 length equals 12 residues. CDR1 and CDR2 (germline): DFQATT, SNEGSKA (reference sequence). V lost 7 bases and J 4 bases, leaving 13 bases between the germline ends. CDR3 amino acids: CSVRTDFYGYTF. The CDR3 coding sequence is TGCAGTGTCCGGACAGACTTCTATGGCTACACCTTC.

V and J are TRBV29-1 and TRBJ1-5; perhaps TRBD1 as D (5 bases). The CDR3 runs to 13 residues. The V end was cut by 2 bases, the J end by 8 bases, with 13 bases between. The germline V gene encodes CDR1 SQVTM and CDR2 ANQGSEA. The CDR3 DNA reads TGCAGCGTTGAAATCAGGGTTAACGAGCCCCAGCATTTT. It yields the protein CSVEIRVNEPQHF.

V usage is TRBV29-1 and J usage is TRBJ1-1, with D perhaps matching TRBD1 (5 bases). Trimming left V 3 bases short and J 4 bases short, with 12 bases between. The germline V gene has CDR1 SQVTM and CDR2 ANQGSEA. This CDR3 region has 13 residues. CDR3 nucleotides: TGCAGCGTTGATTTGGTAGGGGCCACTGAAGCTTTCTTT. The encoded protein is CSVDLVGATEAFF.

This chain uses TRBV7-9 with TRBJ2-3; 9 bases are a match to TRBD1. This CDR3 spans 18 amino acids. Unmatched junction bases numbered 18, after V lost 7 bases and J lost 4 bases. Germline V lookup: CDR1 SEHNR, CDR2 FQNEAQ (reference sequence). CDR3 nucleotides: TGTGCCAGCACCAGCACGAAGACTACGGGACAGGGCCCAGATACGCAGTATTTT. Protein product: CASTSTKTTGQGPDTQYF.

This clonotype appeared once. The chain is built from TRBV29-1 and TRBJ2-7, with D uncertain. The CDR3 consists of 14 residues. The V gene lost 2 bases and the J gene lost 3 bases, with 14 bases spanning the gap. Germline-derived CDR1 and CDR2 are SQVTM and ANQGSEA. CDR3 protein: CSVEIPESGYEQYF. CDR3 DNA: TGCAGCGTTGAAATCCCCGAAAGTGGCTACGAGCAGTACTTC.

This sequence joins TRBV20-1 and TRBJ2-1; 8 nucleotides match TRBD2. The germline CDR1 and CDR2 sequences are DFQATT and SNEGSKA (reference sequence). Trimming removed 2 bases from V and 3 bases from J; junction bases left unmatched: 12. The length of the CDR3 is 17 residues. The CDR3 loop is CSARIPPWREVYNEQFF. CDR3 coding DNA: TGCAGTGCTAGAATTCCCCCGTGGCGGGAGGTCTACAATGAGCAGTTCTTC.

The chain couples TRBV29-1 to TRBJ2-1, with D possibly TRBD2 on 5 matching bases. Germline V CDR1 and CDR2: SQVTM, ANQGSEA. The CDR3 totals 15 residues. Trimming removed 6 bases from V and 0 bases from J, with 15 bases in between. CDR3 nucleotides: TGCAGCGTCGAGGGAGCGGTAAGCTCCTACAATGAGCAGTTCTTC. This encodes CSVEGAVSSYNEQFF.

V and J are TRBV27 and TRBJ2-1; D is unclear. The CDR3 length is 13 residues. Trimming stripped 5 bases from V and 10 bases from J, with 15 bases between. The germline V gene encodes CDR1 MNHEY and CDR2 SMNVEV (reference sequence). The CDR3 DNA reads TGTGCCAGCAGTCACAACCCGCTGGCGGAGCAGTTCTTC. Encoded protein: CASSHNPLAEQFF.

The chain uses TRBV29-1 and TRBJ1-1; 10 bases agree with TRBD1. The germline V gene has CDR1 SQVTM and CDR2 ANQGSEA. This CDR3 contains 13 residues. Trimming took 3 bases from V and 6 from J; bases not matched to a gene: 4. CDR3 region: CSVDGTGESEAFF. The CDR3 DNA is TGCAGCGTTGATGGGACAGGGGAATCTGAAGCTTTCTTT.

This chain joins TRBV28 and TRBJ2-7, with D unresolved. The CDR3 totals 13 residues. Looked up from germline, CDR1 is MDHEN and CDR2 is SYDVKM. V was shortened by 2 bases and J by 7 bases, with 12 bases between the two germline ends. In DNA form, the CDR3 reads TGTGCCAGCAGTTTAACAGACGGATTAGAGCAGTACTTC. Translated, it gives CASSLTDGLEQYF.

The chain uses TRBV28 and TRBJ1-4; 7 positions match TRBD1. The V gene end was trimmed by 2 bases and the J gene end by 7 bases; junction bases not matched to a gene: 7. Looked up from germline, CDR1 is MDHEN and CDR2 is SYDVKM. CDR3 size: 15 residues. CDR3 in amino acids: CASSLPRQGSEKLFF. As DNA, the CDR3 is TGTGCCAGCAGTTTACCACGACAGGGTAGTGAAAAACTGTTTTTT.

The chain carries TRBV29-1 and TRBJ2-1; TRBD2 matches 10 bases. With V trimmed by 3 bases and J by 6 bases, 8 bases remained unmatched. Per germline, CDR1 SQVTM and CDR2 ANQGSEA. The CDR3 totals 15 residues. CDR3 DNA sequence: TGCAGCGTTGATGGTCTAGCGGGGGTTCCCAATGAGCAGTTCTTC. It encodes CSVDGLAGVPNEQFF.

V and J are TRBV19 and TRBJ2-3; TRBD2 aligns across 8 bases. There are 16 residues in the CDR3. Trimming took 3 bases from V and 3 from J; bases not matched to a gene: 8. The germline V gene has CDR1 LNHDA and CDR2 SQIVND (reference sequence). The CDR3 loop is CASSILAGGPTDTQYF. DNA of the CDR3: TGTGCCAGTAGTATTTTGGCGGGGGGCCCAACAGATACGCAGTATTTT.

This clonotype was counted only a few times. This chain uses TRBV4-1 with TRBJ2-2, with 9 bases aligning to TRBD1. Trimming took 4 bases from V and 4 from J; bases not matched to a gene: 10. CDR3 length equals 17 residues. Germline CDR1 and CDR2: MGHRA and YSYEKL. CDR3: CASSPVRTGDRTGELFF. CDR3 DNA: TGCGCCAGCAGCCCGGTCCGGACAGGGGATCGCACCGGGGAGCTGTTTTTT.

V gene TRBV25-1 combines with J gene TRBJ1-2; D possibly corresponds to TRBD1 (5 bases). The V and J ends lost 2 bases and 8 bases respectively, with 12 bases between them. CDR3 length: 13 residues. The germline V gene encodes CDR1 MGHDK and CDR2 SYGVNS. CDR3 sequence (DNA): TGTGCCAGCAGTGAAGGGGCAGGGCAGGGCTACACCTTC. As protein: CASSEGAGQGYTF.

The V and J genes are TRBV13 and TRBJ2-7; 11 nucleotides line up with TRBD1. The CDR3 has 15 residues. Germline CDR1 is PRHDT and CDR2 is FYEKMQ (reference sequence). The J segment lost 2 bases and the V segment lost 4 bases, leaving 4 bases of the junction unmatched. CDR3 sequence (DNA): TGTGCCAGCAGCTCCCAGGGACAGGGGGCCTACGAGCAGTACTTC. This gives the protein CASSSQGQGAYEQYF.

J is TRBJ1-2 and V is TRBV27; a possible D gene is TRBD1 (5 bases). The CDR3 consists of 14 residues. Germline V lookup: CDR1 MNHEY, CDR2 SMNVEV (reference sequence). The V gene lost 5 bases and the J gene lost 7 bases, with 17 bases spanning the gap. In nucleotides, the CDR3 is TGTGCCAGCAGTATCTCCAATTCAGGGCCTGGCTACACCTTC. It translates to CASSISNSGPGYTF.

The rearrangement uses TRBV20-1 and TRBJ2-2; 7 nucleotides agree with TRBD2. Germline V CDR1 and CDR2: DFQATT, SNEGSKA (reference sequence). The V segment lost 0 bases and the J segment 3 bases; nucleotides outside the gene matches: 13. The length of the CDR3 is 18 residues. The CDR3 is CSARDPQRGGRYTGELFF. The CDR3 DNA reads TGCAGTGCTAGAGATCCCCAGCGGGGAGGACGGTACACCGGGGAGCTGTTTTTT.

The CDR3 protein is CASWDGNQPQHF. The CDR3 coding sequence is TGTGCCAGTTGGGACGGCAATCAGCCCCAGCATTTT. V is TRBV27 and J is TRBJ1-5; the D gene is possibly TRBD1 (5 bases). Germline CDR1 is MNHEY and CDR2 is SMNVEV (reference sequence). Trimming pared 9 bases from V and 2 bases from J, leaving 8 bases between. The CDR3 consists of 12 residues.

The chain carries TRBV19 and TRBJ1-5; D is unclear. The CDR3 runs to 12 residues. Trimming removed 7 bases from V and 4 bases from J, with 8 bases in between. CDR1 is LNHDA, CDR2 SQIVND, per germline (reference sequence). The CDR3 coding sequence is TGTGCCAGTACCACAGAAAATCAGCCCCAGCATTTT. Its translation: CASTTENQPQHF.

This chain uses TRBV7-2 with TRBJ1-2; D might be TRBD1 (5 bases). The V end lost 1 base, the J end lost 0 bases, and 12 bases lay between the germline ends. CDR3 length: 16 amino acids. CDR1 SGHTA and CDR2 FQGNSA come from the germline V gene. CDR3 region: CASSLDKAGTNYGYTF. DNA for the CDR3: TGTGCCAGCAGCTTAGACAAGGCAGGGACTAACTATGGCTACACCTTC.